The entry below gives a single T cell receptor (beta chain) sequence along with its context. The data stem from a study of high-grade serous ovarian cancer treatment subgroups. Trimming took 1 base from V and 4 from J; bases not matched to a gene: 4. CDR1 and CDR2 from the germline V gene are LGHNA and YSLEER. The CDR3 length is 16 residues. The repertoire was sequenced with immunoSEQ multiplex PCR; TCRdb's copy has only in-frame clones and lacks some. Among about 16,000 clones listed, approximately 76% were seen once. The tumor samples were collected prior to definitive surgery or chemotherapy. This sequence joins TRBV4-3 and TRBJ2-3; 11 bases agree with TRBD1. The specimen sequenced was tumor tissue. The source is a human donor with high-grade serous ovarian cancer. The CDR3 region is CASSQGSGQGADTQYF. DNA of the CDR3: TGCGCCAGCAGCCAAGGTTCGGGACAGGGGGCAGATACGCAGTATTTT.